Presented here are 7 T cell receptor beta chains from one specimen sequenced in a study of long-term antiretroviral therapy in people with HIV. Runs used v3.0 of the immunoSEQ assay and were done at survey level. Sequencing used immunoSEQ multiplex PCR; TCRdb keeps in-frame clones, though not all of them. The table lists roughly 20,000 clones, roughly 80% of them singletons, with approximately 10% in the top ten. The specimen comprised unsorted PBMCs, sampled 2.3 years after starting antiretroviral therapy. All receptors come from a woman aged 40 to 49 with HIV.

The CDR3 nucleotides read TGTGCCAGCAGCCCCCCCGGGACATACCAAGAGACCCAGTACTTC. The encoded protein is CASSPPGTYQETQYF. The V and J genes are TRBV14 and TRBJ2-5, with D tentatively TRBD1 (6 bases). Trimming cost V 4 bases and J 0 bases, with 12 bases left between them. Germline CDR1 SGHDN, CDR2 FVKESK. The CDR3 has 15 amino acids. Together with reference TRBV14 and TRBJ2-5, the CDR3 gives the full variable domain: EAGVTQFPSHSVIEKGQTVTLRCDPISGHDNLYWYRRVMGKEIKFLLHFVKESKQDESGMPNNRFLAERTGGTYSTLKVQPAELEDSGVYFCASSPPGTYQETQYFGPGTRLLVL.

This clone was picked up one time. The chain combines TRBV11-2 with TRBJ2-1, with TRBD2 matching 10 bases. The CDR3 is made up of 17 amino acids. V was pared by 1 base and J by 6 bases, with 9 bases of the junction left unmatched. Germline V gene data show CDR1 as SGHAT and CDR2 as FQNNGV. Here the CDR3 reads CASSLGGGASGSNEQFF. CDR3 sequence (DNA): TGTGCCAGCAGCTTAGGGGGAGGGGCTAGCGGGAGCAATGAGCAGTTCTTC.

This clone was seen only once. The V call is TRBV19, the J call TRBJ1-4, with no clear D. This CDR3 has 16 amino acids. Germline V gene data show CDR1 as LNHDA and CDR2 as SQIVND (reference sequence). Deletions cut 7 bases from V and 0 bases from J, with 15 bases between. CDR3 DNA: TGTGCCAGTAAACCCCTGGGCAGCGCAACTAATGAAAAACTGTTTTTT. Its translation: CASKPLGSATNEKLFF.

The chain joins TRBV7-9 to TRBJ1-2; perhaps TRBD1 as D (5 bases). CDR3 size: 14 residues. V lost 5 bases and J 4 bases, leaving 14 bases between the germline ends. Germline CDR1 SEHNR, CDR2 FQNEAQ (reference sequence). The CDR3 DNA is TGTGCCAGCAGCCTGGGGCAGTTTGGCTATGGCTACACCTTC. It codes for CASSLGQFGYGYTF.

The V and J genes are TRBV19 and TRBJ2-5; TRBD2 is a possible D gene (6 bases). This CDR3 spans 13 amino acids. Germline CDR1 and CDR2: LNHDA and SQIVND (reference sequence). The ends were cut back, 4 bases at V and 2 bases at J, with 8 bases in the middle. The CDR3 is CASSTGLQETQYF. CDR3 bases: TGTGCCAGTAGTACAGGACTACAAGAGACCCAGTACTTC.

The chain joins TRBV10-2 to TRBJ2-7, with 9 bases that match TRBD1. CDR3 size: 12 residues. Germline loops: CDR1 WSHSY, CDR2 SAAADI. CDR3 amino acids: CATGGMTYEQYF. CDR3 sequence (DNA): TGCGCTACAGGGGGCATGACCTACGAGCAGTACTTC.

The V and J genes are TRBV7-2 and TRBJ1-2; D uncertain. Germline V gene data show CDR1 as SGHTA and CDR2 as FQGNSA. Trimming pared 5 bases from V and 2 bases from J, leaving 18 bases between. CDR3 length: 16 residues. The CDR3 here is CASSLDGGSKNYGYTF. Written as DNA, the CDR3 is TGTGCCAGCAGCCTAGACGGAGGGTCCAAAAACTATGGCTACACCTTC. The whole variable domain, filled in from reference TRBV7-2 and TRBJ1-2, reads GAGVSQSPSNKVTEKGKDVELRCDPISGHTALYWYRQSLGQGLEFLIYFQGNSAPDKSGLPSDRFSAERTGGSVSTLTIQRTQQEDSAVYLCASSLDGGSKNYGYTFGSGTRLTVV.